This T cell receptor (beta chain) comes out of a study of T cell responses to AZD1222 COVID-19 vaccine. Findings and limits, study-wide: The study reported that nearly half of spike-specific TCRs target unmutated variant regions. Donors, mostly white British, included more females; clonal diversity was possibly underestimated.

Second-dose timings of about 4 or about 12 weeks were pooled. Comment on this clone: Its target is not known.

The CDR3 totals 14 residues. V was clipped by 4 bases and J by 7 bases, with 15 bases between them. Looked up from germline, CDR1 is SGHRS and CDR2 is YFSETQ. Using immunoSEQ multiplex PCR, the repertoire was profiled, and TCRdb retains in-frame clones only, with some absent. The table includes around 180,000 clones, 90% to 95% detected once. This TCR came from an adult who received the AZD1222 COVID-19 vaccine. This chain links TRBV5-1 with TRBJ2-4; TRBD2 might be the D (5 bases). The sample was peripheral blood, taken 28 days after the second AZD1222 dose. CDR3 in DNA: TGCGCCAGCAGCCCAGGTGCTCGAGGGAACATTCAGTACTTC. As protein: CASSPGARGNIQYF.